The present T cell receptor beta chain was sequenced within a study of blood T cell repertoires in COVID-19. Study at large: Specimens from acute and convalescent COVID-19 originated in the United States, Italy and Spain. The analysed material was cDNA or gDNA that came from T cells, B-cell-depleted T cells, or PBMCs.

Per the authors' pipeline: It was from reference gene primer amplification that nucleated cell counts were estimated. Sequencing was performed with immunoSEQ multiplex PCR; in TCRdb, only in-frame clones are kept and a portion is missing. D and trimming were read from the DNA, whereas the V and J calls and clone size are those reported in that table. This sample has a few hundred thousand clones, with 70% to 90% found just once. This CDR3 has 17 amino acids. V was clipped by 4 bases and J by 4 bases; unmatched bases: 7. Germline V gene lookup returns CDR1 SGHNT and CDR2 YYREEE (reference sequence). Sequencing was performed on peripheral blood. The chain couples TRBV5-4 to TRBJ2-1, with 14 positions matching TRBD2. The clonotype originates from a woman between 45 and 65 years old who had recovered from COVID-19. CDR3 region: CASSPTRLAGGYNEQFF. The CDR3 DNA reads as TGTGCCAGCAGCCCAACCAGACTAGCGGGGGGGTACAATGAGCAGTTCTTC.